One T cell receptor beta chain is described in this entry. The antigen remains unidentified. TCRdb recomputed calls from the 5' RACE reads with MiXCR, one row per CDR3 protein. The sample shows roughly 250,000 distinct CDR3 sequences, approximately 15% of them seen only once. Germline assignment: CDR1 SGDLS and CDR2 YYNGEE. V was cut by 4 bases and J by 4 bases, with 16 bases left in between. The CDR3 is made up of 15 amino acids. This record belongs to a study of T-cell memory formation after mild COVID-19. Whole-study context: Largely donor-specific sequence clusters came from a couple of donors.

Notes on the study in general: In pre-infection memory, a portion of responding clones appeared, which suggested that cross-reactive memory joined.

This clonotype originated in a man younger than 35 who had mild COVID-19 (a few samples of this study predate the infection). Cell type and time point are not known. The V and J genes are TRBV9 and TRBJ2-3; the D gene is possibly TRBD2 (6 bases). Sequencing was carried out using PBMCs or a T cell subset sorted from them (not recorded which). The CDR3: CASSSRGGVADTQYF. CDR3 in DNA: TGTGCCAGCAGCTCGAGAGGCGGGGTCGCAGATACGCAGTATTTT.